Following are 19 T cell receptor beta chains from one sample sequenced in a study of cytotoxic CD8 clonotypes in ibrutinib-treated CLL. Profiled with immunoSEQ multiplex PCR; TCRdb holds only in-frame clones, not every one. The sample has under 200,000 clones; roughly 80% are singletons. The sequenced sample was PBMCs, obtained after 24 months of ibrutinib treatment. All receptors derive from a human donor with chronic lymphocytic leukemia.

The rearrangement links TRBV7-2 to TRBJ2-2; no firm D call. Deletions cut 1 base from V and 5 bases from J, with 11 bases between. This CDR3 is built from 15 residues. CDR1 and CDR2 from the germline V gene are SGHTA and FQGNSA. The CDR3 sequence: CASSLGTGTTGELFF. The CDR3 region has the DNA TGTGCCAGCAGCTTAGGGACGGGTACGACCGGGGAGCTGTTTTTT.

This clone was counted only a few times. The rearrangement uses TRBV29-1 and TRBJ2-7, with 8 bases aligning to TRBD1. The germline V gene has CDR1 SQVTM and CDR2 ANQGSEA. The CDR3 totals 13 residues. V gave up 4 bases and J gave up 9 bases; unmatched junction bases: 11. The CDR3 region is CSVAVTGEWGQYF. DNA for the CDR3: TGCAGCGTTGCAGTGACAGGGGAATGGGGGCAGTACTTC.

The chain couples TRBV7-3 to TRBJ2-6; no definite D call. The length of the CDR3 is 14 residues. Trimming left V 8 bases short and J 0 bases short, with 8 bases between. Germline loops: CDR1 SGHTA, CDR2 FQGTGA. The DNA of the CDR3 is TGTGCCAGCTCCCCCCACTCTGGGGCCAACGTCCTGACTTTC. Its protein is CASSPHSGANVLTF.

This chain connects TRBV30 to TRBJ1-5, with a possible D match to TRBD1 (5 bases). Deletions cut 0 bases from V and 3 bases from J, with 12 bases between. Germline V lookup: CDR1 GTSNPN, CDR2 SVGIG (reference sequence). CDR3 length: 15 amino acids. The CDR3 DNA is TGTGCCTGGAGTGTACGGACGGGGCACAATCAGCCCCAGCATTTT. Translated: CAWSVRTGHNQPQHF.

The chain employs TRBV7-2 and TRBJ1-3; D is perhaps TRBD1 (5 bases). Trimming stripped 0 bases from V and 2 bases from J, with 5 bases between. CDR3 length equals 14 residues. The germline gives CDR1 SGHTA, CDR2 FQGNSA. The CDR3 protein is CASSLATAGNTIYF. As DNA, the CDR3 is TGTGCCAGCAGCTTAGCGACAGCTGGAAACACCATATATTTT. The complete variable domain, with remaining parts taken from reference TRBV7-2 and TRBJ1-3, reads GAGVSQSPSNKVTEKGKDVELRCDPISGHTALYWYRQSLGQGLEFLIYFQGNSAPDKSGLPSDRFSAERTGGSVSTLTIQRTQQEDSAVYLCASSLATAGNTIYFGEGSWLTVV.

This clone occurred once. The CDR3 DNA reads as TGTGCCTGGAGTAGGACTAGCGGGGGGTTACTAAATGAGCAGTTCTTC. It codes for CAWSRTSGGLLNEQFF. The gene calls are TRBV30 and TRBJ2-1; 14 bases align to TRBD2. This CDR3 is 16 amino acids long. The V gene's germline CDR1 is GTSNPN and CDR2 SVGIG (reference sequence). The V segment lost 2 bases and the J segment 7 bases; nucleotides outside the gene matches: 7.

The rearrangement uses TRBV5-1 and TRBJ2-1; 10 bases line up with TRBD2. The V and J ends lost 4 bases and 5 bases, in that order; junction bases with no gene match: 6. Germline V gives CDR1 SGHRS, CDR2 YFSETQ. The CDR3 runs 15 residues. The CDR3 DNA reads TGCGCCAGCAGCAAAACTAGCGGGGTTAACAATGAGCAGTTCTTC. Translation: CASSKTSGVNNEQFF.

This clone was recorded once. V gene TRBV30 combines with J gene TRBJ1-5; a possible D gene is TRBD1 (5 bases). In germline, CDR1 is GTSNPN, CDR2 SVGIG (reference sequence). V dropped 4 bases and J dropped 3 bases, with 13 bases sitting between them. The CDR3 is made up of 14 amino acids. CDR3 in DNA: TGTGCCTGGACTGGTGCAGGGCCCAATCAGCCCCAGCATTTT. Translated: CAWTGAGPNQPQHF.

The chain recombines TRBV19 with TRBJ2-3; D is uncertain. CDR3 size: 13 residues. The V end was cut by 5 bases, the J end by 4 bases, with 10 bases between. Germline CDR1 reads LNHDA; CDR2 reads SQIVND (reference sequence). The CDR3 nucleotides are TGTGCCAGTAGTGTGCTGTTCTCAGATACGCAGTATTTT. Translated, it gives CASSVLFSDTQYF.

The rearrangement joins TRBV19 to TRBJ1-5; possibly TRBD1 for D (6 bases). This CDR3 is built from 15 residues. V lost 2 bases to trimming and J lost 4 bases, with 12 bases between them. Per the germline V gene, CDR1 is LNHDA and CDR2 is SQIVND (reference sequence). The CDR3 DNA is TGTGCCAGTAGTATACCAGGGGCGTTGAATCAGCCCCAGCATTTT. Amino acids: CASSIPGALNQPQHF.

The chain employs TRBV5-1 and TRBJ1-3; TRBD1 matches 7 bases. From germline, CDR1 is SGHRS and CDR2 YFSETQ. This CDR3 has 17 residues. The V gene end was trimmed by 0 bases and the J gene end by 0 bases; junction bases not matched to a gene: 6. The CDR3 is CASSLGPGQTSGNTIYF. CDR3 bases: TGCGCCAGCAGCTTGGGCCCGGGACAGACCTCTGGAAACACCATATATTTT.

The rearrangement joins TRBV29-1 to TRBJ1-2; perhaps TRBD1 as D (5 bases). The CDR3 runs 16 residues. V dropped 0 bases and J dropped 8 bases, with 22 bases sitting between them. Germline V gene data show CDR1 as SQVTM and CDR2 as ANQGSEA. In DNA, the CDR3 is TGCAGCGTTGAAGATCAAGGGAGGGGATCGGTTGGCGGCTACACCTTC. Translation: CSVEDQGRGSVGGYTF.

The CDR3 region is CASSVDDLRTSGRANEQYF. The CDR3 bases are TGTGCCAGCAGCGTAGATGATTTGAGGACTAGCGGGAGGGCCAACGAGCAGTACTTC. The chain links TRBV9 to TRBJ2-7; 15 nucleotides agree with TRBD2. The CDR3 runs 19 residues. V was clipped by 0 bases and J by 5 bases; unmatched bases: 12. Germline V gene sequence: CDR1 SGDLS, CDR2 YYNGEE.

CDR3 in amino acids: CASSLSGGSTDTQYF. Written as DNA, the CDR3 is TGCGCCAGCAGCTTGTCTGGCGGTAGCACAGATACGCAGTATTTT. The V gene is TRBV5-1, the J gene TRBJ2-3; D uncertain. V shed 1 base and J shed 0 bases, with 9 bases lying between them. The CDR3 spans 15 residues. From germline, CDR1 is SGHRS and CDR2 YFSETQ.

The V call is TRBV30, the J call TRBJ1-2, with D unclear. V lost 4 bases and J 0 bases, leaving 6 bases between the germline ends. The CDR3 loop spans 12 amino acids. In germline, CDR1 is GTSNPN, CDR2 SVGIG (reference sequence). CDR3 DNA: TGTGCCTGGACAGAGTCTAACTATGGCTACACCTTC. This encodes CAWTESNYGYTF.

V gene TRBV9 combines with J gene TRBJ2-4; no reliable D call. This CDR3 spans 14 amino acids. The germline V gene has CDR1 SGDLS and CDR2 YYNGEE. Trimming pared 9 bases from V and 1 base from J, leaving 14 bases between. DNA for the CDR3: TGTGCCACTTCCAGGTCCTCGGCCAAAAACATTCAGTACTTC. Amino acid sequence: CATSRSSAKNIQYF. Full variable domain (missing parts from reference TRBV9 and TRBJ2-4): DSGVTQTPKHLITATGQRVTLRCSPRSGDLSVYWYQQSLDQGLQFLIQYYNGEERAKGNILERFSAQQFPDLHSELNLSSLELGDSALYFCATSRSSAKNIQYFGAGTRLSVL.

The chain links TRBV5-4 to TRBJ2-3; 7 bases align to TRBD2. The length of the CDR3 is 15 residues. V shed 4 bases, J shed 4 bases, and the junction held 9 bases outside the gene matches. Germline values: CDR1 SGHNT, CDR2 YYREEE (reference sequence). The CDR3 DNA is TGTGCCAGCAGCCGAGGACTAGATGCCGCAGATACGCAGTATTTT. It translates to CASSRGLDAADTQYF. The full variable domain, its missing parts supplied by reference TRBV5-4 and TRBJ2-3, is ETGVTQSPTHLIKTRGQQVTLRCSSQSGHNTVSWYQQALGQGPQFIFQYYREEENGRGNFPPRFSGLQFPNYSSELNVNALELDDSALYLCASSRGLDAADTQYFGPGTRLTVL.

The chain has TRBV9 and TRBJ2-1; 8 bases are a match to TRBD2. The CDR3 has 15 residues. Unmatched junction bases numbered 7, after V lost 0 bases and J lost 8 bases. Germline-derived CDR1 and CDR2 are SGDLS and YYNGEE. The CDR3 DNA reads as TGTGCCAGCAGCGTAGTAAGCGGGAGTGATTATGAGCAGTTCTTC. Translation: CASSVVSGSDYEQFF. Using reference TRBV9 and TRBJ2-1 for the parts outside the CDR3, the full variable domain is DSGVTQTPKHLITATGQRVTLRCSPRSGDLSVYWYQQSLDQGLQFLIQYYNGEERAKGNILERFSAQQFPDLHSELNLSSLELGDSALYFCASSVVSGSDYEQFFGPGTRLTVL.

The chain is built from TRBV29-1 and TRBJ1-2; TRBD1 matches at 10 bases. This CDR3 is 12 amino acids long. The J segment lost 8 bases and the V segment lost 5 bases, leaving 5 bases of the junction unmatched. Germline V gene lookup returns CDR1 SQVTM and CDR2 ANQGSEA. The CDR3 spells CSVWGQGPGYTF. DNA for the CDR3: TGCAGCGTTTGGGGACAGGGGCCCGGCTACACCTTC.